The 13 T cell receptor beta chains below come from one sample, sequenced in a study of tumor and adjacent non-tumor tissue in lung cancer. RNA was extracted from bulk tissue without any cell sorting. A modified ARM-PCR protocol with three rounds of nested PCR amplified TCRbeta. Each CDR3 protein is one row after TCRdb ran MiXCR on the multiplex PCR reads. The sample has some 74,000 distinct CDR3 sequences; approximately 72% are singletons. Material: lung tumor tissue. The source of these receptors is a woman aged 40 to 55 with non-small cell lung cancer.

In its sample, this clonotype was seen a few times. One junction end disagrees with the germline gene, perhaps due to a read error. This chain joins TRBV11-2 and TRBJ2-6, with D possibly matching TRBD1 (5 bases). The CDR3 sequence is 16 residues long. The germline V gene has CDR1 SGHAT and CDR2 FQNNGV. The CDR3 sequence: CASSWSKLSGANVLTF. The CDR3 coding sequence is TGTGCCAGCAGCTGGTCAAAGCTCTCTGGGGCCAACGTCCTCACTTTC.

Concerning this clonotype: In this CDR3 the conserved last residue, phenylalanine or tryptophan, is missing, so a read error is likely. The chain combines TRBV11-2 with TRBJ2-7; 11 nucleotides line up with TRBD2. The CDR3 extends over 15 amino acids. CDR1 is SGHAT and CDR2 is FQNNGV in the germline V gene. CDR3 protein: CASIHPGTSGYEQYI. The CDR3 nucleotides are TGTGCCAGCATCCACCCCGGGACTAGCGGATACGAACAGTACATC.

This clonotype was seen once. Germline is not matched at one junction end, which may reflect a read error. The V gene is TRBV6-1, the J gene TRBJ2-5; D not certain. In germline, CDR1 is MNHNS, CDR2 SASEGT. The CDR3 has 14 residues. This chain's CDR3 is CASIEGSYQETQYF. DNA for the CDR3: TGTGCCAGCATTGAAGGGTCCTACCAGGAGACCCAGTACTTC.

For this clonotype: This clone may be a read error of a much larger clone one base away. The chain employs TRBV20-1 and TRBJ1-2; D not resolved. Germline V gives CDR1 DFQATT, CDR2 SNEGSKA (reference sequence). The V and J ends lost 5 bases and 4 bases respectively, with 11 bases between them. The CDR3 has 12 amino acids. The CDR3 loop reads CSAPADFYGYTF. CDR3 DNA: TGCAGTGCTCCGGCAGACTTCTATGGCTACACCTTC.

This clonotype was counted ten times or more. DNA of the CDR3: TGTGCCAGCAGTGAATCCGGGCTGGAATTCTACGAGCAGTACTTC. This encodes CASSESGLEFYEQYF. The rearrangement uses TRBV6-1 and TRBJ2-7; D not resolved. The V and J ends lost 2 bases and 3 bases respectively, with 14 bases between them. Germline loops: CDR1 MNHNS, CDR2 SASEGT. This CDR3 spans 15 amino acids.

This clonotype was seen a handful of times. The rearrangement uses TRBV7-2 and TRBJ2-7; D is unresolved. The germline gives CDR1 SGHTA, CDR2 FQGNSA. This CDR3 region has 13 residues. Trimming removed 6 bases from V and 2 bases from J, with 11 bases in between. CDR3 in DNA: TGTGCCAGCAGAGGTCAGGTTCCCTACGAGCAGTACTTC. It encodes CASRGQVPYEQYF.

This clonotype was found once. Relative to the germline gene, one junction end is altered; a read error may explain this. V is TRBV4-2 and J is TRBJ2-4, with TRBD1 as a possible D gene (7 bases). Germline V gene data show CDR1 as LGHNA and CDR2 as YNFKEQ. The CDR3 runs to 14 residues. Here the CDR3 reads CVSNQTGRGNIQYF. CDR3 DNA sequence: TGTGTCAGCAACCAGACAGGGCGGGGAAACATTCAGTACTTC.

A note on this clonotype: A much larger clonotype is one base distant, so this may be a read error. V gene TRBV21-1 combines with J gene TRBJ2-7; TRBD1 was called by the table and not checked on the DNA. TRBV21-1 is an annotated pseudogene. CDR3 size: 15 residues. The CDR3 sequence: CTSSKVGPLRGEQYF. CDR3 bases: TGTACCAGCAGCAAAGTCGGCCCGCTCAGGGGCGAGCAGTACTTC.

On this clonotype: A much larger clone differs from this one at a single base, so this may be a read error. The chain joins TRBV20-1 to TRBJ2-7; D call uncertain. This CDR3 spans 14 amino acids. Germline CDR1 is DFQATT and CDR2 is SNEGSKA (reference sequence). V lost 5 bases, J lost 3 bases, and 17 bases lay in between. CDR3 nucleotides: TGCAGTGCTCCTACTGGGATAGGGAACTACGAGCAGTACTTC. Encoded protein: CSAPTGIGNYEQYF.

This chain links TRBV12-3 or TRBV12-4 with TRBJ2-7, with 8 bases that match TRBD1. CDR3 length: 13 residues. With V trimmed by 6 bases and J by 6 bases, 7 bases remained unmatched. As DNA, the CDR3 is TGTGCCAGCAGACTTGGACAGGGAACCGAGCAGTACTTC. Translation: CASRLGQGTEQYF.

Details on this clonotype: The junction departs from the called germline gene at one end, perhaps through a read error. The chain has TRBV6-2 or TRBV6-3 and TRBJ1-5, with 10 bases fitting TRBD1. This CDR3 has 14 amino acids. CDR1 is MNHEY, CDR2 SVGEGT, per germline. In DNA form, the CDR3 reads TGTGCCAGCGAGACAGGGGGCATCAATCAGCCCCATCATTTT. Translating gives CASETGGINQPHHF.

The V and J genes are TRBV5-4 and TRBJ1-1; D may be TRBD1 (5 bases). Germline V gives CDR1 SGHNT, CDR2 YYREEE (reference sequence). Trimming left V 6 bases short and J 1 base short, with 13 bases between. The CDR3 has 14 residues. For the CDR3, the DNA is TGTGCCAGCATCTCGAACACAGGGAACACTGAAGCTTTCTTT. Protein: CASISNTGNTEAFF. Combining the CDR3 with reference TRBV5-4 and TRBJ1-1 gives the whole variable domain ETGVTQSPTHLIKTRGQQVTLRCSSQSGHNTVSWYQQALGQGPQFIFQYYREEENGRGNFPPRFSGLQFPNYSSELNVNALELDDSALYLCASISNTGNTEAFFGQGTRLTVV.

The gene calls are TRBV29-1 and TRBJ2-1; D gene uncertain. The CDR3 totals 13 residues. V was shortened by 8 bases and J by 0 bases, with 11 bases between the two germline ends. Germline V gene sequence: CDR1 SQVTM, CDR2 ANQGSEA. CDR3 nucleotide sequence: TGCAGCTTTGCACAGCTCTCCTACAATGAGCAGTTCTTC. It codes for CSFAQLSYNEQFF.